These 10 T cell receptor beta chains were sequenced from one sample in a study of T cell repertoires in cytomegalovirus infection. TCRdb re-derived calls from the reads in MiXCR, one entry per CDR3 protein. Found here are 680,000 or so distinct CDR3 sequences, around 35% of them singletons; the top ten hold about 18%. No antigen has been assigned to these receptors. The sequences come from cultured PBMCs, collected from culture after CMV antigen stimulation. The receptors derive from a human donor in good health (CMV status not recorded). Some clones in this sample may be carry-over from other donors' samples.

This sequence joins TRBV15 and TRBJ2-2; D uncertain. Trimming stripped 0 bases from V and 3 bases from J, with 8 bases between. This CDR3 is 15 amino acids long. Per the germline V gene, CDR1 is LNHNV and CDR2 is YYDKDF (reference sequence). In nucleotides, the CDR3 is TGTGCCACCAGCAGAGATACCCAGCACACCGGGGAGCTGTTTTTT. Its protein is CATSRDTQHTGELFF.

This clonotype was picked up a small number of times. The chain combines TRBV20-1 with TRBJ1-6, with D hard to call. Germline CDR1 and CDR2: DFQATT and SNEGSKA (reference sequence). V was clipped by 6 bases and J by 7 bases, with 13 bases between them. The length of the CDR3 is 13 residues. CDR3 DNA: TGCAGTGCCTCGGGAGAGGTCAATTCACCCCTCCACTTT. Its translation is CSASGEVNSPLHF.

This clonotype appeared many times. The chain is built from TRBV12-3 or TRBV12-4 and TRBJ1-4, with a possible D match to TRBD1 (6 bases). The CDR3 runs to 14 residues. Trimming cost V 4 bases and J 8 bases, with 14 bases left between them. CDR3 nucleotides: TGTGCCAGCAGTTCGTACAGGGCGGGAGAAAAACTGTTTTTT. As protein: CASSSYRAGEKLFF.

This clonotype was found a few times. The chain employs TRBV28 and TRBJ2-7; possible D gene TRBD2, 6 bases. The germline V gene encodes CDR1 MDHEN and CDR2 SYDVKM. The CDR3 covers 15 residues. Trimming shortened V by 3 bases and J by 3 bases, and 15 bases separated the two germline ends. In DNA form, the CDR3 reads TGTGCCAGCAGTTTCGGGGCGGGACTGTACTACGAGCAGTACTTC. It yields the protein CASSFGAGLYYEQYF.

The CDR3 nucleotides are TGTGCCAGCAGTTACTCCGGCCAGGGACGAACCTTAGGCTACGAGCAGTACTTC. This encodes CASSYSGQGRTLGYEQYF. V is TRBV6-2 or TRBV6-3 and J is TRBJ2-7; the D gene could be TRBD1 or TRBD2 (5 bases each). Trimming cost V 0 bases and J 3 bases, with 21 bases left between them. Germline V gene lookup returns CDR1 MNHEY and CDR2 SVGEGT. The CDR3 has 18 residues.

The chain recombines TRBV10-3 with TRBJ1-2, with a weak D call TRBD1 (5 bases). The germline V gene has CDR1 ENHRY and CDR2 SYGVKD. This CDR3 comprises 14 residues. The V and J ends lost 6 bases and 3 bases respectively, with 14 bases between them. The CDR3 spells CAIRPGTGDYGYTF. CDR3 bases: TGTGCCATCAGGCCCGGGACGGGCGACTATGGCTACACCTTC.

This clonotype has only one observation. The chain uses TRBV5-5 and TRBJ2-4; D ambiguous. CDR3 size: 12 residues. CDR1 SGHKS and CDR2 YYEKEE come from the germline V gene (reference sequence). V shed 4 bases and J shed 9 bases, with 11 bases lying between them. CDR3 DNA: TGTGCCAGCAGCCCTGTCTCGGCCATTCAGTACTTC. Amino acid sequence: CASSPVSAIQYF.

This clonotype was picked up many times. This sequence joins TRBV7-2 and TRBJ2-5; D not certain. Germline loops: CDR1 SGHTA, CDR2 FQGNSA. The CDR3 contains 13 residues. V dropped 5 bases and J dropped 7 bases, with 14 bases sitting between them. CDR3 DNA sequence: TGTGCCAGCAGCCGACCTCTGCTTGGGACCCAGTACTTC. This codes for CASSRPLLGTQYF.

The rearrangement uses TRBV27 and TRBJ1-6; D unclear. The germline gives CDR1 MNHEY, CDR2 SMNVEV (reference sequence). V was shortened by 3 bases and J by 2 bases, with 17 bases between the two germline ends. The CDR3 spans 18 residues. The CDR3 DNA reads as TGTGCCAGCAGTTTCCGGGCCATAGATCGACCCTATAATTCACCCCTCCACTTT. Translation gives CASSFRAIDRPYNSPLHF.

V usage is TRBV11-2 and J usage is TRBJ2-1, with D possibly being TRBD1 (5 bases). This CDR3 comprises 14 residues. Trimming took 4 bases from V and 4 from J, leaving 11 bases between them. The germline gives CDR1 SGHAT, CDR2 FQNNGV. The CDR3 DNA sequence: TGTGCCAGCAGCTCAAATCAGGGTTACAATGAGCAGTTCTTC. Translating it yields CASSSNQGYNEQFF.